This is a list of T cell receptor beta chains from one sample in a study of blood T cell repertoires in COVID-19. Produced via immunoSEQ multiplex PCR; TCRdb's table is partial and in-frame only. The sample has 62,000 or so clones, approximately 80% seen once. Sample: peripheral blood. The origin of the receptors is a man aged 55 to 70 with COVID-19, enrolled during active disease. The conserved cysteine and the conserved F or W are not part of the CDR3 here. Size values are once, few and many counts, or a class for expanded clones, and some rows have none.

TRBV6-5	.	TRBJ2-1	ASSSSGVNNEQF
TRBV11-3	once	TRBJ2-3	ASSLSGGSSTDTQY
TRBV7-3	.	TRBJ1-1	ASSSRGTNTEAF
TRBV5-1	once	TRBJ1-6	ASSLKIDSPLH
TRBV24-1	.	TRBJ2-3	ATSAASSSGDTQY
TRBV19	many	TRBJ2-7	ASSIARGREQY
TRBV19	once	TRBJ1-1	ASSRQGRGNTEAF
TRBV30	.	TRBJ2-7	AWGKGGNSYEQY
TRBV5-1	.	TRBJ1-4	ASSLDPGREKLF
TRBV15	.	TRBJ2-7	ATSRAPSYEQY
TRBV28	few	TRBJ1-2	ASSLRNYGYT
TRBV19	.	TRBJ2-1	ASSILGLAGDNEQF
TRBV10-1	.	TRBJ2-2	ASRPSGSGELF